Only one count was recorded for the clone carrying this T cell receptor (beta chain). Its antigen is unknown. The record originates from a study of blood T cells in healthy people across ages. The CDR3 is 14 amino acids. After removal of 6 bases from V and 8 bases from J, the junction contained 11 bases not matched to a gene. CDR1 is DFQATT, CDR2 SNEGSKA, per germline (reference sequence). Study findings and constraints: Across samples, TCR beta diversity tracked strongly with naive T cell percentage. The study regarded diversity estimates from one million T cells as underestimates.

It was with a sample-barcoded 5' primer and a J-beta primer mix that a second PCR of about 6 to 12 cycles was run. A tag from a template-switch adaptor with 12 random nucleotides marked each cDNA molecule. MiXCR, run by TCRdb on the 5' RACE reads, gives a single entry per CDR3 protein. This repertoire shows almost 800,000 distinct CDR3 sequences, about 62% found once; its top ten account for roughly 20%. The V call is TRBV20-1, the J call TRBJ2-1; TRBD2 aligns across 9 bases. The TCR was taken from a man aged 25 to 45 in good health. Sequencing was done on a sample of blood. The CDR3 bases are TGCAGTGCCAAACGCCCAGCGGGAGGCTATGAGCAGTTCTTC. Protein: CSAKRPAGGYEQFF.